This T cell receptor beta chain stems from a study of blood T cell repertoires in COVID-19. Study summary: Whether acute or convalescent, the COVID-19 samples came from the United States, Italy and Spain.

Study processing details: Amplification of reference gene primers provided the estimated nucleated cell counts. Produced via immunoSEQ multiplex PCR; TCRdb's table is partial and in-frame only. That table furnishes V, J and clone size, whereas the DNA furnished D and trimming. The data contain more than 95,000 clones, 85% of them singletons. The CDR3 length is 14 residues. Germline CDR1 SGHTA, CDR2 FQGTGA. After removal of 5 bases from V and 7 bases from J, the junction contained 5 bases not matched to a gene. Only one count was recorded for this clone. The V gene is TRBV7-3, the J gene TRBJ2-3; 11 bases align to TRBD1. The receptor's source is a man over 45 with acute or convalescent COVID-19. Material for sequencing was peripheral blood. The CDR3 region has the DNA TGTGCCAGCAGCCCAGGACAGGGGGCGAATACGCAGTATTTT. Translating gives CASSPGQGANTQYF.